One sample yielded the 19 T cell receptor beta chains listed below, sequenced in a study of metastatic and nonmetastatic thyroid tumors. All patients were untreated before thyroid surgery. TCRdb recomputed clones from the PCR reads via MiXCR. The sample records about 15,000 clones, about 21% being singletons. Sequenced input: blood. Receptors were obtained from a female donor with papillary thyroid cancer or a benign thyroid nodule (not recorded which). Some clones in this sample may be carry-over from other donors' samples.

A note on this clone: A much larger clone differs by one base, so this may be a read error. The J gene is TRBJ2-4, the V gene TRBV7-8; D is possibly TRBD2 (6 bases). CDR1 and CDR2 from the germline V gene are SGHVS and FQNEAQ. With 1 base removed from V and 0 bases from J, the gap between germline ends came to 13 bases. The CDR3 is 17 residues long. CDR3 sequence reads: CASSLESRELAKNIQYF. DNA of the CDR3: TGTGCCAGCAGCTTAGAATCGCGGGAACTAGCCAAAAACATTCAGTACTTC. The whole variable domain, remainder taken from reference TRBV7-8 and TRBJ2-4, is GAGVSQSPRYKVAKRGQDVALRCDPISGHVSLFWYQQALGQGPEFLTYFQNEAQLDKSGLPSDRFFAERPEGSVSTLKIQRTQQEDSAVYLCASSLESRELAKNIQYFGAGTRLSVL.

This clone was counted at least ten times. V gene TRBV3-1 combines with J gene TRBJ2-7; D is ambiguous. The germline gives CDR1 LGHDT, CDR2 YNNKEL (reference sequence). Trimming cost V 2 bases and J 2 bases, with 13 bases left between them. This CDR3 comprises 15 residues. The CDR3 sequence: CASSQSEVGAYEQYF. CDR3 DNA sequence: TGTGCCAGCAGCCAATCTGAGGTGGGCGCCTACGAGCAGTACTTC.

This clone was counted ten times or more. V gene TRBV5-1 combines with J gene TRBJ2-1, with D unclear. Trimming stripped 0 bases from V and 4 bases from J, with 11 bases between. From germline, CDR1 is SGHRS and CDR2 YFSETQ. The CDR3 runs to 15 residues. CDR3 amino acids: CASSLERARYNEQFF. DNA for the CDR3: TGCGCCAGCAGCTTGGAAAGGGCAAGATACAATGAGCAGTTCTTC.

This clone was seen repeatedly, ten times or more. This chain joins TRBV4-2 and TRBJ2-4, with TRBD1 matching over 9 bases. CDR3 length: 16 amino acids. CDR1 is LGHNA, CDR2 YNFKEQ, per germline. Trimming removed 0 bases from V and 4 bases from J; junction bases left unmatched: 4. Here the CDR3 reads CASSQDGGTGKNIQYF. The DNA of the CDR3 is TGTGCCAGCAGCCAAGATGGGGGGACAGGGAAAAACATTCAGTACTTC.

The chain is built from TRBV24-1 and TRBJ2-5, with D perhaps given as TRBD1 or TRBD2 (5 bases each). The V gene's germline CDR1 is KGHDR and CDR2 SFDVKD. This CDR3 has 16 amino acids. Trimming shortened V by 9 bases and J by 2 bases, and 21 bases separated the two germline ends. The CDR3 sequence is CATGGPVQWGQETQYF. The CDR3 region has the DNA TGTGCCACCGGGGGACCGGTACAGTGGGGTCAAGAGACCCAGTACTTC.

The rearrangement uses TRBV6-2 or TRBV6-3 and TRBJ2-3; 7 bases are a match to TRBD2. Germline assignment: CDR1 MNHEY and CDR2 SVGEGT. This CDR3 region has 21 residues. J gave up 2 bases and V 1 base, and 21 bases lay outside the gene matches. CDR3 sequence (DNA): TGTGCCAGCAGTTACTATGGAATTCTAGCGGAAAAGGGGATACTCACAGATACGCAGTATTTT. This encodes CASSYYGILAEKGILTDTQYF.

This chain uses TRBV28 with TRBJ1-6; D perhaps matches TRBD1 (5 bases). CDR1 is MDHEN and CDR2 is SYDVKM in the germline V gene. Trimming shortened V by 6 bases and J by 7 bases, and 16 bases separated the two germline ends. The CDR3 totals 15 residues. This CDR3 reads CASRMSGGWNSPLHF. The CDR3 region has the DNA TGTGCCAGCAGAATGAGTGGGGGGTGGAATTCACCCCTCCACTTT.

The rearrangement joins TRBV10-3 to TRBJ2-7; 13 bases are a match to TRBD2. The CDR3 is 14 amino acids. The germline V gene has CDR1 ENHRY and CDR2 SYGVKD. The CDR3 DNA reads TGTGGCACAGGGACTAGCGGGAACACCTACGAGCAGTACTTC. Residues: CGTGTSGNTYEQYF.

By proportion, this clone is medium-sized (0.01 to 0.1%). This rearrangement joins TRBV2 to TRBJ2-1; TRBD2 aligns across 7 bases. This CDR3 is built from 14 residues. J gave up 4 bases and V 8 bases, and 8 bases lay outside the gene matches. Germline CDR1 SNHLY, CDR2 FYNNEI. CDR3 in amino acids: CASQAGPGYNEQFF. The CDR3 DNA reads as TGTGCCAGCCAAGCGGGACCAGGATACAATGAGCAGTTCTTC.

Comment on this clone: The junction departs from the called germline gene at one end, perhaps through a read error. The genes are TRBV10-3 and TRBJ2-2; maybe TRBD2 (5 bases). Germline V lookup: CDR1 ENHRY, CDR2 SYGVKD. CDR3 length: 16 residues. The CDR3: CAISELRLGFAGELFF. CDR3 DNA: TGTGCCATCAGTGAGTTGAGGTTAGGTTTCGCCGGGGAGCTGTTCTTT.

This clone was detected many times. The chain couples TRBV4-3 to TRBJ2-1; 7 bases align to TRBD1. The CDR3 extends over 14 amino acids. The V gene end was trimmed by 3 bases and the J gene end by 8 bases; junction bases not matched to a gene: 7. Germline CDR1 is LGHNA and CDR2 is YSLEER. The CDR3 region has the DNA TGCGCCAGCAGCCAGACGACAGGGATGCATGAGCAGTTCTTC. Its protein product is CASSQTTGMHEQFF.

This clone was seen more than once but under ten times. The J gene is TRBJ1-1, the V gene TRBV7-2; the match to TRBD1 covers 7 bases. This CDR3 contains 12 residues. Looked up from germline, CDR1 is SGHTA and CDR2 is FQGNSA. Unmatched junction bases numbered 8, after V lost 5 bases and J lost 11 bases. The CDR3 nucleotides are TGTGCCAGCAGCAACAGGGGCGGGATGGCTTTCTTT. Its translation: CASSNRGGMAFF.

The sample holds many counts of this clone. V and J are TRBV13 and TRBJ2-5; either TRBD1 or TRBD2 may fit D (5 bases each). Germline V gene sequence: CDR1 PRHDT, CDR2 FYEKMQ (reference sequence). This CDR3 region has 14 residues. V was pared by 5 bases and J by 2 bases, with 12 bases between. The chain's CDR3 is CASSRRDEQETQYF. Written as DNA, the CDR3 is TGTGCCAGCAGCCGACGGGACGAGCAAGAGACCCAGTACTTC.

This clone is medium-sized in the sample. The V and J genes are TRBV12-3 or TRBV12-4 and TRBJ2-5, with TRBD1 matching 12 bases. V was pared by 5 bases and J by 4 bases, with 8 bases of the junction left unmatched. The CDR3 consists of 16 residues. CDR3 sequence: CASSLGWGQGAETQYF. The CDR3, as DNA: TGTGCCAGCAGTCTAGGGTGGGGACAGGGGGCAGAGACCCAGTACTTC.

This clone was observed a few times. One junction end does not reproduce the germline sequence, and a read error may be involved. V is TRBV6-1 and J is TRBJ2-1, with D possibly being TRBD1 (6 bases). The germline V gene encodes CDR1 MNHNS and CDR2 SASEGT. CDR3 length: 14 residues. CDR3 in DNA: TGTGCCAGCCTCAGGGACATATCAGACAATGAGCAATTCTTC. Translating it yields CASLRDISDNEQFF.

The rearrangement uses TRBV5-1 and TRBJ2-3, with unresolved D. Germline assignment: CDR1 SGHRS and CDR2 YFSETQ. The CDR3 has 15 amino acids. V was cut by 4 bases and J by 2 bases, with 14 bases left in between. DNA for the CDR3: TGCGCCAGCAGCCTCTCAGGAAGCTACACAGATACGCAGTATTTT. Its protein product is CASSLSGSYTDTQYF.

The chain couples TRBV7-2 to TRBJ1-1; D is unresolved. CDR3 length equals 13 residues. Trimming took off 1 base at V and 6 bases at J, with 9 bases between the two ends. In germline, CDR1 is SGHTA, CDR2 FQGNSA. This chain's CDR3 is CASSLVTAAEAFF. The CDR3, as DNA: TGTGCCAGCAGCTTAGTAACCGCGGCTGAAGCTTTCTTT.

This clone was picked up one time. The rearrangement uses TRBV20-1 and TRBJ2-1, with D perhaps TRBD1 or TRBD2 (5 bases each). The ends were cut back, 5 bases at V and 10 bases at J, with 21 bases in the middle. Germline CDR1 and CDR2: DFQATT and SNEGSKA (reference sequence). The CDR3 runs to 14 residues. The CDR3 coding sequence is TGCAGTGCTTTTACCGGTCGGGGCGACGGGGAGCAGTTCTTC. This encodes CSAFTGRGDGEQFF.

In its sample, this clone was seen many times. The genes are TRBV11-3 and TRBJ1-5; possible D gene TRBD1, 6 bases. The germline CDR1 and CDR2 sequences are SGHNT and YENEEA. The CDR3 contains 18 residues. Trimming removed 1 base at V and 2 bases at J, with 18 bases between. The CDR3 protein is CASSLVGGGQWGNQPQHF. The CDR3 region has the DNA TGTGCCAGCAGCTTAGTTGGAGGTGGACAGTGGGGCAATCAGCCCCAGCATTTT.